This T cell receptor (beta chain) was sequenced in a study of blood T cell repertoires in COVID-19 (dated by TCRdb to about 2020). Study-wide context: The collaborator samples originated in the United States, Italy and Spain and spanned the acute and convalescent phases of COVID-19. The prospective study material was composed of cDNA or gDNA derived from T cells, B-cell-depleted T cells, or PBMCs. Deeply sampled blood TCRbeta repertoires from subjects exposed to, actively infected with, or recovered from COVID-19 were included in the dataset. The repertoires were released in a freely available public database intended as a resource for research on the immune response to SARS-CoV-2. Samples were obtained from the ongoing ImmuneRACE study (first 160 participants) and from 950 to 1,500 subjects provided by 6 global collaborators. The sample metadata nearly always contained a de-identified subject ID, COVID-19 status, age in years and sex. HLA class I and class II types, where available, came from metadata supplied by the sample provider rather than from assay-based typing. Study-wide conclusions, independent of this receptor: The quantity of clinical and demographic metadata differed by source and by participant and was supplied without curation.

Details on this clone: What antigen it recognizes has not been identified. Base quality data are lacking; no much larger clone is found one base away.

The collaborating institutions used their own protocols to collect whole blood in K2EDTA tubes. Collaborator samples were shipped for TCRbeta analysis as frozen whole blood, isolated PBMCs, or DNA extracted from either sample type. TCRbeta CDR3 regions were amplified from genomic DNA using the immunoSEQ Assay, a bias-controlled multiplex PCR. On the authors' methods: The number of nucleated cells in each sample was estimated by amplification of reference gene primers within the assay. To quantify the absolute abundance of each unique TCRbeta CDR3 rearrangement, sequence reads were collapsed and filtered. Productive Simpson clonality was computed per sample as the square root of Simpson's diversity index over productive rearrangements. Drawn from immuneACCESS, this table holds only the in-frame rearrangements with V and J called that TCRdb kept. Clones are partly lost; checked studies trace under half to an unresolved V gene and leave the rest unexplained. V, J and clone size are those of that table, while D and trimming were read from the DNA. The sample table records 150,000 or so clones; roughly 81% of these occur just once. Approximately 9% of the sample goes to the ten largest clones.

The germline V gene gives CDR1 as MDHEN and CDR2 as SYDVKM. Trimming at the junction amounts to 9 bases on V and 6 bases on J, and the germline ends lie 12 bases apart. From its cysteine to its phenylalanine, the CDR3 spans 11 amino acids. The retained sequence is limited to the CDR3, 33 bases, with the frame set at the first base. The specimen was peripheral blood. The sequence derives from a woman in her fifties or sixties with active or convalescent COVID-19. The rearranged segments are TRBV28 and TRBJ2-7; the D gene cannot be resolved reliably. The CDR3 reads CASSEAFEQYF. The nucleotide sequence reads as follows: TGTGCCAGTTCAGAGGCGTTCGAGCAGTACTTC.